This T cell receptor (beta chain) originates from a study of beta chain features in type 1 diabetes. Turning to the study itself: On cell yields, gender and age, patients and healthy donors were similar.

Since all of the isolated RNA was reverse transcribed, expressed TCRB transcripts were what got sequenced. The method was immunoSEQ multiplex PCR; TCRdb's version includes in-frame clones alone and lacks a portion of them. The sample comprises 430,000 or so clones, 10% to 12% of which are singletons, and about 0.042% rests with the top ten. Germline CDR1 LGHNA, CDR2 YNFKEQ. Trimming removed 2 bases at V and 8 bases at J, with 10 bases between. The CDR3 runs to 13 residues. Sequenced input: naive CD4+ T cells from blood. The source is a woman aged 18-30 years in good health. This sequence joins TRBV4-2 and TRBJ2-1; D is unresolved. The CDR3 DNA reads as TGTGCCAGCAGCCAAAAGGTGAAGGATGAGCAGTTCTTC. It is translated as CASSQKVKDEQFF.